The source of this TCR beta chain is a study of regulatory T cells in long-lasting Graves disease. Whole-study findings and limits: Favored gene segments in persistent disease were TRBV28, TRBJ1-2 and TRBJ2-5. Peripheral blood alone, not thyroid tissue, underwent study.

This clonotype was seen many times. Its specificity is unknown. In building TCR beta libraries, iRepertoire HTBI primers were used together with Arm-PCR of CDR3 regions. TCRdb independently ran MiXCR on the multiplex PCR reads; one entry per CDR3 protein. This table has 350,000 to 550,000 distinct CDR3 sequences, 14% appearing once. Indicated time point: newly diagnosed GD, antithyroid drugs for less than 3 months. The TCR library was made from RNA that had been extracted from PBMCs in TRIzol. Trimming shortened V by 5 bases and J by 2 bases, and 16 bases separated the two germline ends. The CDR3 is made up of 15 amino acids. This sample was also put to use in a study of T cells in Graves' hyperthyroidism and ophthalmopathy.

The source material was peripheral blood mononuclear cells (PBMCs), sampled at new diagnosis, from a patient treated with antithyroid drugs. This chain links TRBV12-3 or TRBV12-4 with TRBJ2-7, with TRBD1 as a possible D gene (6 bases). The TCR originated in a woman in her fifties or sixties with Graves disease. The CDR3 protein is CASSSMAGATYEQYF. CDR3 DNA sequence: TGTGCCAGCAGTAGCATGGCAGGGGCGACCTACGAGCAGTACTTC.